Following are 9 T cell receptor beta chains from one sample sequenced in a study of CD8+CD57+ T cells in acquired aplastic anemia. Profiling of TCR beta VDJ combinations and CDR3 sequences used genomic DNA as template. TCRdb re-called the reads with MiXCR, one entry per CDR3 protein. The table shows about 190,000 distinct CDR3 sequences, with 54% occurring only once. The specimen sequenced was sorted CD4+, CD8+, or CD8+CD57+ T cells (not recorded which) from PBMCs. These receptors were taken from a human donor in good health, serving as a control.

The rearrangement links TRBV10-3 to TRBJ2-7; tentative D call: TRBD2 (7 bases). Germline V lookup: CDR1 ENHRY, CDR2 SYGVKD. Between the trimmed V and J ends, which lost 11 bases and 3 bases, there was a span of 23 bases. This CDR3 is built from 15 residues. The CDR3: CAVGIGGGGIYEQYF. As DNA, the CDR3 is TGTGCCGTGGGCATCGGGGGCGGGGGAATCTACGAGCAGTACTTC.

The chain joins TRBV7-9 to TRBJ1-5; 9 bases are shared with TRBD1. This CDR3 contains 18 residues. CDR1 is SEHNR, CDR2 FQNEAQ, per germline (reference sequence). The junction had 12 bases not matched to a gene; V was cut back by 5 bases and J by 1 base. The DNA for the CDR3 is TGTGCCAGCAGCCCGATACAGGGGGCGAGTGACAGCAATCAGCCCCAGCATTTT. Encoded protein: CASSPIQGASDSNQPQHF.

This clonotype showed up just once. This chain uses TRBV9 with TRBJ1-4; no definite D call. In germline, CDR1 is SGDLS, CDR2 YYNGEE. This CDR3 is built from 14 residues. Trimming cost V 1 base and J 5 bases, with 9 bases left between them. The CDR3 region is CASSVSGNNEKLFF. CDR3 nucleotide sequence: TGTGCCAGCAGCGTATCCGGGAACAATGAAAAACTGTTTTTT.

This clonotype was counted once. This chain links TRBV29-1 with TRBJ2-7; a possible D gene is TRBD1 (5 bases). The V gene lost 4 bases and the J gene lost 4 bases, with 11 bases spanning the gap. Germline V gene data show CDR1 as SQVTM and CDR2 as ANQGSEA. The CDR3 sequence is 12 residues long. CDR3 residues: CSVVQGLYEQYF. In DNA, the CDR3 is TGCAGCGTTGTGCAGGGTCTTTACGAGCAGTACTTC.

V gene TRBV20-1 combines with J gene TRBJ1-1; 7 nucleotides agree with TRBD1. V was pared by 6 bases and J by 0 bases, with 16 bases of the junction left unmatched. The CDR3 extends over 17 amino acids. Looked up from germline, CDR1 is DFQATT and CDR2 is SNEGSKA (reference sequence). CDR3 sequence reads: CSAERRRTGNMNTEAFF. In DNA form, the CDR3 reads TGCAGTGCGGAACGCCGGCGGACAGGCAACATGAACACTGAAGCTTTCTTT.

This chain uses TRBV9 with TRBJ1-5, with D perhaps TRBD1 (5 bases). The germline V and J ends were trimmed by 0 bases and 5 bases, with 9 bases remaining between them. The CDR3 loop spans 14 amino acids. Germline CDR1 SGDLS, CDR2 YYNGEE. DNA of the CDR3: TGTGCCAGCAGCGTAGACCCGGGGGATCAGCCCCAGCATTTT. Protein product: CASSVDPGDQPQHF. Using reference TRBV9 and TRBJ1-5 for the parts outside the CDR3, the full variable domain is DSGVTQTPKHLITATGQRVTLRCSPRSGDLSVYWYQQSLDQGLQFLIQYYNGEERAKGNILERFSAQQFPDLHSELNLSSLELGDSALYFCASSVDPGDQPQHFGDGTRLSIL.

This clonotype came up a few times. The V gene is TRBV12-3 or TRBV12-4, the J gene TRBJ2-1, with TRBD2 matching 10 bases. This CDR3 spans 12 amino acids. V lost 2 bases, J lost 12 bases, and 1 base stayed unmatched. CDR3 sequence: CASSLLAGVQFF. The CDR3 DNA is TGTGCCAGCAGTTTACTAGCGGGGGTGCAGTTCTTC.

This clonotype was counted many times. The chain couples TRBV4-3 to TRBJ1-4; D remains unclear. V dropped 0 bases and J dropped 8 bases, with 13 bases sitting between them. The CDR3 extends over 15 amino acids. Germline values: CDR1 LGHNA, CDR2 YSLEER. This chain's CDR3 is CASSQEGSLQEKLFF. Here the CDR3 DNA reads TGCGCCAGCAGCCAAGAAGGAAGTCTACAGGAAAAACTGTTTTTT.

The chain links TRBV5-8 to TRBJ1-1; perhaps TRBD1 as D (6 bases). Germline CDR1 SGHTS, CDR2 YDEGEE. V was shortened by 2 bases and J by 5 bases, with 10 bases between the two germline ends. CDR3 length equals 13 residues. The CDR3 spells CASSFGGGTEAFF. The CDR3 DNA sequence: TGTGCCAGCAGCTTTGGAGGGGGGACTGAAGCTTTCTTT.